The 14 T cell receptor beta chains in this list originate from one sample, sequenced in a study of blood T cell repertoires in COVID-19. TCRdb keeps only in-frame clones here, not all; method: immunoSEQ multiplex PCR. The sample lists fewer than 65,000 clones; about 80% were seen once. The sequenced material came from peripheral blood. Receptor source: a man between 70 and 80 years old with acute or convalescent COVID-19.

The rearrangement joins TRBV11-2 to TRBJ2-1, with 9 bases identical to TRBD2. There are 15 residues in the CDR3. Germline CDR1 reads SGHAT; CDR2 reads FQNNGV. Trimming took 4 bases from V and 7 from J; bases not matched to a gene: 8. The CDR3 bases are TGTGCCAGCAGCTCCCGTAGCGGGAGCCGGAATGAGCAGTTCTTC. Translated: CASSSRSGSRNEQFF.

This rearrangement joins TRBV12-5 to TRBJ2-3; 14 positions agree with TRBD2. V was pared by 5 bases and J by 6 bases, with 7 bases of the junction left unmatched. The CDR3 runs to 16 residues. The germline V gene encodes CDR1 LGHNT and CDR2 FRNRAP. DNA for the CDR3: TGTGCTAGTGGTCGGGGACTAGCGGGGGTTGGGGATACGCAGTATTTT. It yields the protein CASGRGLAGVGDTQYF.

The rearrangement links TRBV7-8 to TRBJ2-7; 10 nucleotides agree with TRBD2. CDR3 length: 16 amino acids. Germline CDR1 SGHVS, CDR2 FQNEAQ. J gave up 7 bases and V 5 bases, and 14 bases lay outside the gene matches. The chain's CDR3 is CASSPLGLAGAREQYF. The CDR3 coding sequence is TGTGCCAGCAGCCCCCTTGGTCTAGCGGGAGCAAGGGAGCAGTACTTC.

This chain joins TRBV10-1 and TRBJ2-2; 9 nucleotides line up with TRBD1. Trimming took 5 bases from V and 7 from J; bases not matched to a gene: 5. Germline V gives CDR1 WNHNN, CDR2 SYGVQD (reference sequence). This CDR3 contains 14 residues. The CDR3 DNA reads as TGCGCCAGCAGTCGGGACAGGGACAACGGGGAGCTGTTTTTT. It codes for CASSRDRDNGELFF.

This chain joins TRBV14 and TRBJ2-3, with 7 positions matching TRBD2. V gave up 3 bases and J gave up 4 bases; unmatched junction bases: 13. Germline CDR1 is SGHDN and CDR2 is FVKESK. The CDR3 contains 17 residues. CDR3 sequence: CASSQSSGNRAPDTQYF. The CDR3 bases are TGTGCCAGCAGCCAGTCTAGCGGAAATCGGGCCCCAGATACGCAGTATTTT.

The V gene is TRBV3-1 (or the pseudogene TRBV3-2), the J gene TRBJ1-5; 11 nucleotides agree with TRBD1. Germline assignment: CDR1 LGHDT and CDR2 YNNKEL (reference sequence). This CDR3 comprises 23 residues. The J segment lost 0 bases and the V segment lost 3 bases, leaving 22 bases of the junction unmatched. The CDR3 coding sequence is TGTGCCAGCAGCCACCCCGACGGGGTGAAATCGGGACAGGGGGGGAATAGCAATCAGCCCCAGCATTTT. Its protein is CASSHPDGVKSGQGGNSNQPQHF.

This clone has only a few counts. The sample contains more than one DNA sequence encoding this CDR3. CDR3 DNA sequence: TGTGCCTTCGGTAAGCTGGGCCCTATGGCCCGACGGGAGACCCAGTACTTC. This codes for CAFGKLGPMARRETQYF. The gene calls are TRBV28 and TRBJ2-5; D not certain. The CDR3 sequence is 17 residues long. Germline V lookup: CDR1 MDHEN, CDR2 SYDVKM. V gave up 11 bases and J gave up 5 bases, with 30 bases separating them.

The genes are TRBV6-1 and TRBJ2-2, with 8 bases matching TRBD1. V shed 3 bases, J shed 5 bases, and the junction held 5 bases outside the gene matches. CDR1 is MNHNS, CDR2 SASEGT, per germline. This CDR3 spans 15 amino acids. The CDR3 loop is CASSEYRGSTGELFF. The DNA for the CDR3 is TGTGCCAGCAGTGAGTACAGGGGGAGTACCGGGGAGCTGTTTTTT.

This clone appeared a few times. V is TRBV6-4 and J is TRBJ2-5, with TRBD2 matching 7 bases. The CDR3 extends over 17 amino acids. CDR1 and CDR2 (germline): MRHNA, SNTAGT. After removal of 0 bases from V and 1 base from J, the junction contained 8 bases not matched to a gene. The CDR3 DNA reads TGTGCCAGCAGTGACTCGATTTTACTAGCGTCCCAAGAGACCCAGTACTTC. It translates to CASSDSILLASQETQYF.

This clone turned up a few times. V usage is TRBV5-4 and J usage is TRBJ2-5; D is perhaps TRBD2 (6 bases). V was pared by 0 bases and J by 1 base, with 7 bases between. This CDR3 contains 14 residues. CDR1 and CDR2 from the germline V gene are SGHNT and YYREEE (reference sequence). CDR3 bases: TGTGCCAGCAGCTTGGAAGCGGGCCAAGAGACCCAGTACTTC. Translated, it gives CASSLEAGQETQYF.

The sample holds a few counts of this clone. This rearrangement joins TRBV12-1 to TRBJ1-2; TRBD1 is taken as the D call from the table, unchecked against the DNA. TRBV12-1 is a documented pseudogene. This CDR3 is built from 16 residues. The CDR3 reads CASSAVWDRAKKGYTF. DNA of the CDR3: TGTGCCAGCAGCGCCGTTTGGGACAGAGCCAAGAAGGGCTACACCTTC.

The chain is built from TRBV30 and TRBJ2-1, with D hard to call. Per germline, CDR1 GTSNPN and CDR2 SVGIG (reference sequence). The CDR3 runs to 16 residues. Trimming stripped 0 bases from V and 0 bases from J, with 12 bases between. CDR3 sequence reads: CAWSVYQASSYNEQFF. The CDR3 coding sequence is TGTGCCTGGAGTGTTTATCAGGCCAGCTCCTACAATGAGCAGTTCTTC.

CDR3 nucleotides: TGTGCCAGCAGCGCAGGGGGGTCAACTAATGAAAAACTGTTTTTT. It translates to CASSAGGSTNEKLFF. The J gene is TRBJ1-4, the V gene TRBV7-8; TRBD1 agrees at 7 bases. CDR3 size: 15 residues. The V and J ends lost 5 bases and 0 bases, in that order; junction bases with no gene match: 3. Germline CDR1 is SGHVS and CDR2 is FQNEAQ.

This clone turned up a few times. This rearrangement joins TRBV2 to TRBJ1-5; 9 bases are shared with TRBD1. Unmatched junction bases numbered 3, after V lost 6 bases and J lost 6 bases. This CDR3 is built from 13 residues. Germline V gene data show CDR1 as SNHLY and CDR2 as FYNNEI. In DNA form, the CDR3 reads TGTGCCAGCAGGGGGACAGGGACTCAGCCCCAGCATTTT. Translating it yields CASRGTGTQPQHF.